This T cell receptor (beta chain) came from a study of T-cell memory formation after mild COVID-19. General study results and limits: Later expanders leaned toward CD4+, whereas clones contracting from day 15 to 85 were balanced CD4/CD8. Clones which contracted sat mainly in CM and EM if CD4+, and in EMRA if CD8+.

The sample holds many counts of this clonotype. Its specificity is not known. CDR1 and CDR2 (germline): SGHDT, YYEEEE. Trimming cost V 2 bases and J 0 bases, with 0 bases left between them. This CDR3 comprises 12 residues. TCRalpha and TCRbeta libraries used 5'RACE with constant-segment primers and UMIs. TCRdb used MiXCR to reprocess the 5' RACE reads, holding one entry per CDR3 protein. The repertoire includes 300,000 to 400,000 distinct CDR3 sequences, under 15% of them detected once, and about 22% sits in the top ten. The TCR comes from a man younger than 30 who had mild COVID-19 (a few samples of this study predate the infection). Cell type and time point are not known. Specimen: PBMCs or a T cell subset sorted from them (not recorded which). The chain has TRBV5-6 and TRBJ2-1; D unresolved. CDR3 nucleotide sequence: TGTGCCAGCAGCTTCTCCTACAATGAGCAGTTCTTC. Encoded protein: CASSFSYNEQFF.